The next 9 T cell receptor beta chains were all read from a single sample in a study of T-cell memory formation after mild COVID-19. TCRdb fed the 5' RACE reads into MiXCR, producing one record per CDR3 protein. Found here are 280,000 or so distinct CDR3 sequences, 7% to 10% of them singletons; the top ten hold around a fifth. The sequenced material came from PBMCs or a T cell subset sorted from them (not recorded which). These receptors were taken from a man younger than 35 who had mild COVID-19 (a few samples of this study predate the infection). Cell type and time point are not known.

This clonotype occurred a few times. CDR3 sequence (DNA): TGCGCCAGCAGCTCGGGGGCGGACGAGCAGTACTTC. It is translated as CASSSGADEQYF. The chain combines TRBV5-1 with TRBJ2-7; possibly TRBD1 or TRBD2 for D (6 bases each). The CDR3 totals 12 residues. Germline CDR1 and CDR2: SGHRS and YFSETQ. Trimming cost V 3 bases and J 5 bases, with 9 bases left between them.

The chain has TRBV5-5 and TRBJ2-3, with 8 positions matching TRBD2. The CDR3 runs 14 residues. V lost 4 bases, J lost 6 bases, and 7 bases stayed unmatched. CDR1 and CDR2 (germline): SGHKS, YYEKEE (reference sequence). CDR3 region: CASSRPGGWDTQYF. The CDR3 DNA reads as TGTGCCAGCAGCCGGCCGGGGGGGTGGGATACGCAGTATTTT.

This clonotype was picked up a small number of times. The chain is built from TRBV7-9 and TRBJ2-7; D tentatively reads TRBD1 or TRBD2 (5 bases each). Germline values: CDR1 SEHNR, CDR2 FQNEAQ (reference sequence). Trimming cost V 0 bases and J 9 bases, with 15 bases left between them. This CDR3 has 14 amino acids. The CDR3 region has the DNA TGTGCCAGCAGCTTAGCCGGGGACGGGATTTGGCAGTACTTC. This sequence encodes CASSLAGDGIWQYF.

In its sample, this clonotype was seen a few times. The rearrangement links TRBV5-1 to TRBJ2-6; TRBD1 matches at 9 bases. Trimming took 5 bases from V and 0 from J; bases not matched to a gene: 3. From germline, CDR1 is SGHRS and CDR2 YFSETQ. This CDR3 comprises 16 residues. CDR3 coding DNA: TGCGCCAGCAGACGGACAGGGGACTCTGGGGCCAACGTCCTGACTTTC. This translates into CASRRTGDSGANVLTF. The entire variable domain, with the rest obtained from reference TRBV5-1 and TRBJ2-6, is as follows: KAGVTQTPRYLIKTRGQQVTLSCSPISGHRSVSWYQQTPGQGLQFLFEYFSETQRNKGNFPGRFSGRQFSNSRSEMNVSTLELGDSALYLCASRRTGDSGANVLTFGAGSRLTVL.

The CDR3 region has the DNA TGTGCCAGTCGAGACAGGGTCAACTATGGCTACACCTTC. It yields the protein CASRDRVNYGYTF. V and J are TRBV19 and TRBJ1-2; TRBD1 agrees at 7 bases. This CDR3 has 13 amino acids. V was clipped by 8 bases and J by 2 bases; unmatched bases: 5. Per the germline V gene, CDR1 is LNHDA and CDR2 is SQIVND (reference sequence).

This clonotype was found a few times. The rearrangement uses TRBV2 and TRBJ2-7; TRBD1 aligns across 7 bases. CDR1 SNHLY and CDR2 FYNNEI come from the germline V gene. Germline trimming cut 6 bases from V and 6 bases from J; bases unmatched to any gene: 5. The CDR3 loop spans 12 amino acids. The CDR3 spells CASSRDRREQYV. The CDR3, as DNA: TGTGCCAGCAGCCGGGACAGACGCGAGCAGTACGTC.

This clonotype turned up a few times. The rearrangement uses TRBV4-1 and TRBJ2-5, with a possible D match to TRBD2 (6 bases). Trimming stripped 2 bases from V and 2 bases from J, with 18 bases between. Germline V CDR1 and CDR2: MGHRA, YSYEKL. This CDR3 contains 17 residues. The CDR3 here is CASSQRTGVLGQETQYF. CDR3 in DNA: TGCGCCAGCAGCCAACGAACGGGGGTGCTGGGACAAGAGACCCAGTACTTC.

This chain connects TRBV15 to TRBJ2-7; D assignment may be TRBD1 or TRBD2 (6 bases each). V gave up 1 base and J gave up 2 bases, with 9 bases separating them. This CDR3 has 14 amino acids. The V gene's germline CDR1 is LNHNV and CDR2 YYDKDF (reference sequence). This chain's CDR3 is CATSRVGGPYEQYF. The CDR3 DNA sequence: TGTGCCACCAGCAGAGTGGGGGGCCCCTACGAGCAGTACTTC.

Written as DNA, the CDR3 is TGCAGCGTTGAAGATGATACAGGGACCAGCTACGAGCAGTACTTC. This gives the protein CSVEDDTGTSYEQYF. V gene TRBV29-1 combines with J gene TRBJ2-7; possibly TRBD1 for D (6 bases). CDR3 size: 15 residues. Looked up from germline, CDR1 is SQVTM and CDR2 is ANQGSEA. Trimming took off 0 bases at V and 3 bases at J, with 15 bases between the two ends.